This T cell receptor beta chain was sequenced in a study of cytomegalovirus exposure and HLA in healthy donors. Study results and caveats: Subsequent analysis revealed that first-cohort TCR clusters tended to co-occur in the 95 to 150 validation repertoires. Many donors carried some public TCRs, although rarity characterized most TCR sequences. A classifier reportedly called cytomegalovirus status with high sensitivity and specificity. Cytomegalovirus association was assigned to under 200 TCR beta chains.

Clones were read by immunoSEQ multiplex PCR, and TCRdb kept only the in-frame ones, dropping some. This table holds about 160,000 clones, around 90% found once. Comments on this clone: Its antigen is undetermined.

This receptor was identified in a young woman in good health and CMV-seropositive. The sequencing sample was made of PBMCs.

CDR3 DNA: TGCAGCGTTGACCCCCCCCCGGGAAACTATGGCTACACCTTC. This gives the protein CSVDPPPGNYGYTF. This chain links TRBV29-1 with TRBJ1-2; unclear D gene. Between the trimmed V and J ends, which lost 3 bases and 2 bases, there was a span of 13 bases. In germline, CDR1 is SQVTM, CDR2 ANQGSEA. The CDR3 covers 14 residues.